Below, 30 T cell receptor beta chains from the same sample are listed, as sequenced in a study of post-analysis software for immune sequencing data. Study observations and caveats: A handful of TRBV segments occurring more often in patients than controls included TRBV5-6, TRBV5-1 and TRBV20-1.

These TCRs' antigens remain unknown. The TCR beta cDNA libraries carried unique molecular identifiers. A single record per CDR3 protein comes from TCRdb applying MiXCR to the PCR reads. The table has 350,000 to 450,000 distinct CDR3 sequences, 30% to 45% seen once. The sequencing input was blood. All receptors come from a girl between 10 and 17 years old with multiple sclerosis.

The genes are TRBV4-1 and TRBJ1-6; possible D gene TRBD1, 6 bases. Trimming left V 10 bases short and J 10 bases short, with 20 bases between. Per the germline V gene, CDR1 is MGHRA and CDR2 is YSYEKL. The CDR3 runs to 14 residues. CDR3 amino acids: CATAGQSLNSPLHF. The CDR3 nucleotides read TGCGCCACCGCCGGACAGTCCCTTAACTCACCCCTCCACTTT.

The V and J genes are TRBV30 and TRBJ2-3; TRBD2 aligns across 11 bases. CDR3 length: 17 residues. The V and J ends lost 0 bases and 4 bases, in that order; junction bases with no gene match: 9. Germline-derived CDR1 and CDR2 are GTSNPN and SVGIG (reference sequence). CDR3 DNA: TGTGCCTGGAGTGTTAGGGCCCTAGCGGGGGGCCCAGATACGCAGTATTTT. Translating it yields CAWSVRALAGGPDTQYF.

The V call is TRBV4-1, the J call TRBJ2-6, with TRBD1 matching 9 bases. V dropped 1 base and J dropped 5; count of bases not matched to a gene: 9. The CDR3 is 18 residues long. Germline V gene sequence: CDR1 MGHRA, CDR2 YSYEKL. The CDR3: CASSQGGQGFSRANVLTF. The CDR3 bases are TGCGCCAGCAGCCAAGGGGGACAGGGTTTCTCAAGGGCCAACGTCCTGACTTTC.

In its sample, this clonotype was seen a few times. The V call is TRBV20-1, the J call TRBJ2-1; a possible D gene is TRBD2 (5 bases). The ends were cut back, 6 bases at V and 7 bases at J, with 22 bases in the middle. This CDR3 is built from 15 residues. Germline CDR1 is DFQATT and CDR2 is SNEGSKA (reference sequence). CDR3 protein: CSAPGERIGRNEQFF. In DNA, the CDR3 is TGCAGTGCCCCCGGAGAGAGGATAGGGAGAAATGAGCAGTTCTTC.

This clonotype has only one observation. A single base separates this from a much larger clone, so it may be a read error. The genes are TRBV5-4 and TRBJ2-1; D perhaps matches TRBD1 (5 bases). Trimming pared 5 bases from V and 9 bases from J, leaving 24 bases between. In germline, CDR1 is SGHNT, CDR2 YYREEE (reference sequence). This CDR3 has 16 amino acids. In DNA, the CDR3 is TGTGCCAGCAGTAACCCAGCAGGGTCCCCGTCTAGTGAGCAGTTCTTC. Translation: CASSNPAGSPSSEQFF.

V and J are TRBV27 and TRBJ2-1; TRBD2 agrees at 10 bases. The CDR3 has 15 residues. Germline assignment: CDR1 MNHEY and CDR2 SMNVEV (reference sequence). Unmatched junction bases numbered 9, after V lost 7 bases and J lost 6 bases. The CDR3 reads CASTRRTSGGNEQFF. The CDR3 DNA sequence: TGTGCCAGCACCCGGAGGACTAGCGGTGGCAATGAGCAGTTCTTC.

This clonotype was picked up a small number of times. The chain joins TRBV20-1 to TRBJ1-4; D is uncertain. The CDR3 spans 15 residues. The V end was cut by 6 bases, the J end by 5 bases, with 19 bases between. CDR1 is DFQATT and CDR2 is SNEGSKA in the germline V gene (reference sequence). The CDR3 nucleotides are TGCAGTGCCCAGAATGCGGCAGGCACGAATGAAAAACTGTTTTTT. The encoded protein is CSAQNAAGTNEKLFF.

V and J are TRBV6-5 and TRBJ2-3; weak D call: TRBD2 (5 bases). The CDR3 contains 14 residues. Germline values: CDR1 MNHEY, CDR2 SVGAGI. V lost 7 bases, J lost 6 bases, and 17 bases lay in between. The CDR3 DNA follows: TGTGCCAGCATGAGGGCAGGACGACGGGATACGCAGTATTTT. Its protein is CASMRAGRRDTQYF.

The CDR3 DNA sequence: TGTGCCAGCAGAAAAAGCAGACAGATCGGTAATTCACCCCTCCACTTT. Translated: CASRKSRQIGNSPLHF. The rearrangement links TRBV10-3 to TRBJ1-6; the D gene is possibly TRBD1 (5 bases). In germline, CDR1 is ENHRY, CDR2 SYGVKD. Trimming took 10 bases from V and 6 from J, leaving 22 bases between them. The CDR3 consists of 16 residues.

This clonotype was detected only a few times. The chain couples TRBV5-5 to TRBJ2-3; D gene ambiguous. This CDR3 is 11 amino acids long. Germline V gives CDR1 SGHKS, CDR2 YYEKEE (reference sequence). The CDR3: CERYSTDTQYF. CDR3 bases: TGTGAGAGGTATAGCACAGATACGCAGTATTTT.

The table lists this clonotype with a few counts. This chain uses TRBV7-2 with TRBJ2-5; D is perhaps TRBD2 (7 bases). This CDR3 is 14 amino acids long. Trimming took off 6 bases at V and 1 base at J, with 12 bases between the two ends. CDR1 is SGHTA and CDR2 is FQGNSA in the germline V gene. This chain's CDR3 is CASRKGGPQETQYF. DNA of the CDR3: TGTGCCAGCAGGAAGGGGGGGCCCCAAGAGACCCAGTACTTC.

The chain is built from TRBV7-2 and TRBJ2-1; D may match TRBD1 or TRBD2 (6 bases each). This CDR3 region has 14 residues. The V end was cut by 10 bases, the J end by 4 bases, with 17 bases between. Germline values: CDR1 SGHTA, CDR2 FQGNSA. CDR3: CAKRGGPNYNEQFF. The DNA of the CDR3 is TGTGCCAAAAGAGGGGGGCCCAATTACAATGAGCAGTTCTTC.

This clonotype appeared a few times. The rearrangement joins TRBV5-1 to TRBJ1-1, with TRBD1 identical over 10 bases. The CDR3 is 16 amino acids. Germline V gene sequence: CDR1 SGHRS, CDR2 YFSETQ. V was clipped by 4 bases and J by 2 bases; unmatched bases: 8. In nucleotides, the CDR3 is TGCGCCAGCAGCATTGGACAGGGGGGGGTTAACACTGAAGCTTTCTTT. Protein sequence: CASSIGQGGVNTEAFF.

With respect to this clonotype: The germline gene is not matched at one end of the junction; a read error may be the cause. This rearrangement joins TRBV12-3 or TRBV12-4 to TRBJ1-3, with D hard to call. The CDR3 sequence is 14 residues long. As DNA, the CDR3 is TGTGCTAGCAGGCGGGCTTCCTCTGGAAACACCATATATTTT. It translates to CASRRASSGNTIYF.

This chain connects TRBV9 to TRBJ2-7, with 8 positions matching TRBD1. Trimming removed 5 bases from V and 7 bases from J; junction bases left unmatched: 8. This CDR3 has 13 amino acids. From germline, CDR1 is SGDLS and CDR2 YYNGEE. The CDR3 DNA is TGTGCCAGCAGTCAAACAGGGGGGACGGAGCAGTACTTC. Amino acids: CASSQTGGTEQYF.

CDR3 nucleotide sequence: TGTGCCAGCAGTGAAAACAGGCCCTACGAGCAGTACTTC. Its translation: CASSENRPYEQYF. The V call is TRBV6-1, the J call TRBJ2-7; a possible D gene is TRBD1 (5 bases). The ends were cut back, 2 bases at V and 2 bases at J, with 7 bases in the middle. Germline values: CDR1 MNHNS, CDR2 SASEGT. This CDR3 is 13 amino acids long.

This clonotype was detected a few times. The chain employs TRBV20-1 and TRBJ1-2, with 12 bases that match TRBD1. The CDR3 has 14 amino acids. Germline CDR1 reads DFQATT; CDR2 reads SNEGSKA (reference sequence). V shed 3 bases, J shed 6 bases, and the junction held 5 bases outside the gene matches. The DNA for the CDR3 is TGCAGTGCTAGTTTGGGACAGGGGGCGAATGGCTACACCTTC. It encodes CSASLGQGANGYTF.

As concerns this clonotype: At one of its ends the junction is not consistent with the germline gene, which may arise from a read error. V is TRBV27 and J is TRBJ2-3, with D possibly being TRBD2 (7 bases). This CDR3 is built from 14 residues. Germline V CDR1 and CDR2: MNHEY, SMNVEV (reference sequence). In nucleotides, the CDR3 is TGTGCCAGCAGTTTAGCGGGGGCTCTGGATATGCAGTATTTT. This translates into CASSLAGALDMQYF.

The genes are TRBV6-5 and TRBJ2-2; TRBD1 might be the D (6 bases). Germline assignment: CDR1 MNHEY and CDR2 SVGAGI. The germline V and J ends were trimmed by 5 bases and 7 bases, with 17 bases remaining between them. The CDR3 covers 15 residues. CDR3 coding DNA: TGTGCCAGCAGTACAGGGTCCTCTTTGGGCGGGGAGCTGTTTTTT. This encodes CASSTGSSLGGELFF.

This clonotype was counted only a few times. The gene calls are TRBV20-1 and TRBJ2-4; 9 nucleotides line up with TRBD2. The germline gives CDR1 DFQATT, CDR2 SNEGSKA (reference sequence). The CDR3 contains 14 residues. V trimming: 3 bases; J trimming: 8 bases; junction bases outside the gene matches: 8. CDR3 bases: TGCAGTGCTAGTAAGGCGGGGGGGCAGGACATTCAGTACTTC. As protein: CSASKAGGQDIQYF.

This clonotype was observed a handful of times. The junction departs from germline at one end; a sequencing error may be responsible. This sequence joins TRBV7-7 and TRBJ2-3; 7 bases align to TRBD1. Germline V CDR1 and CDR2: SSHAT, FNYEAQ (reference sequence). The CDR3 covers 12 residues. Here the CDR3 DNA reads TGTGCTAGCAGCAACGCACAGGGGACGCAGTATTTT. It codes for CASSNAQGTQYF. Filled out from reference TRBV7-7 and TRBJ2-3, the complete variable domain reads GAGVSQSPRYKVTKRGQDVTLRCDPISSHATLYWYQQALGQGPEFLTYFNYEAQPDKSGLPSDRFSAERPEGSISTLTIQRTEQRDSAMYRCASSNAQGTQYFGPGTRLTVL.

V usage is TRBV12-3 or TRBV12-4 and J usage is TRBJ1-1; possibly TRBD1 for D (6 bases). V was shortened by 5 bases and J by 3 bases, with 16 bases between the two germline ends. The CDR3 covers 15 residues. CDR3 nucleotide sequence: TGTGCCAGCAGTCCTGGGAAGGGGGTGGACACTGAAGCTTTCTTT. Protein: CASSPGKGVDTEAFF.

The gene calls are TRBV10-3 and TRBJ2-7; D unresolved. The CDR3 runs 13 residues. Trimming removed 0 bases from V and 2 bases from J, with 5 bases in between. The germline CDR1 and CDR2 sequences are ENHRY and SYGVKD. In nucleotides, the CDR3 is TGTGCCATCAGTGAGTCGGTTCCCTACGAGCAGTACTTC. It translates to CAISESVPYEQYF.

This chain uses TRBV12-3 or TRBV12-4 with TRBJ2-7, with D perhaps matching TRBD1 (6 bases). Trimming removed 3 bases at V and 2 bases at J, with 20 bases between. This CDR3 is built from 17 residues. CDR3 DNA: TGTGCCAGCAGTTTCCGCCGGATGACAGGCACGACCTACGAGCAGTACTTC. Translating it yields CASSFRRMTGTTYEQYF.

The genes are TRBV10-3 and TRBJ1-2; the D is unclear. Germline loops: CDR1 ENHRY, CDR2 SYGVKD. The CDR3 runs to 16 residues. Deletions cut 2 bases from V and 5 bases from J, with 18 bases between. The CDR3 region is CAISEADRGLGYGYTF. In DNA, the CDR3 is TGTGCCATCAGTGAGGCGGACCGGGGATTGGGGTATGGCTACACCTTC.

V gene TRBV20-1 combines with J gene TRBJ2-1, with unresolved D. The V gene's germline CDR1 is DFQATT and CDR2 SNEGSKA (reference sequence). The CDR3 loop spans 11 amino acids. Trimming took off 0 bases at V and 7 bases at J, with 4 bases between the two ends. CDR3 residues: CSARDWNEQFF. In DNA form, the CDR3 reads TGCAGTGCTAGAGATTGGAATGAGCAGTTCTTC.

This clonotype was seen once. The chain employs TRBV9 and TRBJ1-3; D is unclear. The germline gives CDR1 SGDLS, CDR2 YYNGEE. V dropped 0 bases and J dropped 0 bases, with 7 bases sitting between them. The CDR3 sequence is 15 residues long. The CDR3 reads CASSVDLSSGNTIYF. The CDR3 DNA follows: TGTGCCAGCAGCGTAGACCTCTCCTCTGGAAACACCATATATTTT. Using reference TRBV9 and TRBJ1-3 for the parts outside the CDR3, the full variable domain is DSGVTQTPKHLITATGQRVTLRCSPRSGDLSVYWYQQSLDQGLQFLIQYYNGEERAKGNILERFSAQQFPDLHSELNLSSLELGDSALYFCASSVDLSSGNTIYFGEGSWLTVV.

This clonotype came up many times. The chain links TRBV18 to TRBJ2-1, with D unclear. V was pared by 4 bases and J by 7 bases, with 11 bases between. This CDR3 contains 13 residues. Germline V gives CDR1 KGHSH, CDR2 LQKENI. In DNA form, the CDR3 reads TGTGCCAGCTCACTCATCGTGGATAATGAGCAGTTCTTC. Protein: CASSLIVDNEQFF.

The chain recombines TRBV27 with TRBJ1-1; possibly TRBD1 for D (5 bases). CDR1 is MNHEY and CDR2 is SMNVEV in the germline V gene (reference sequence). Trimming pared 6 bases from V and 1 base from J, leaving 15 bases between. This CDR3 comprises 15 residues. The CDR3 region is CASSPTGGANTEAFF. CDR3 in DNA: TGTGCCAGCAGCCCTACGGGGGGAGCGAACACTGAAGCTTTCTTT.

CDR3 nucleotide sequence: TGTGCCAGCAGTCCCCGGAGGGCGGATTCCTACAATGAGCAGTTCTTC. It translates to CASSPRRADSYNEQFF. V gene TRBV7-9 combines with J gene TRBJ2-1, with D perhaps TRBD2 (6 bases). Looked up from germline, CDR1 is SEHNR and CDR2 is FQNEAQ (reference sequence). The V and J ends lost 6 bases and 1 base respectively, with 16 bases between them. The CDR3 totals 16 residues.